The 29 T cell receptor delta chains below were found in one sample sequenced in a study of gamma-delta chains in newborns, infants, children (dated by TCRdb to 2018 to 2020). Sequencing relied on an Illumina MiSeq. TCRdb reprocessed the public reads with the caller CATT; rows with the same DNA were merged afterwards. The sample table records 8,000 or so delta-chain clones; about 3.7% of these occur just once. 15% to 20% of the sample is held by the ten biggest clonotypes. Source material: blood. These receptors originate from a child who was a newborn, infant or young child, either healthy, febrile or measles-vaccinated (not recorded which).

Notes on this clone: A much larger clone sits a single nucleotide away, making a read error possible. This chain uses TRDV2 with TRDJ2; 11 bases agree with TRDD3. The V gene's germline CDR1 is GEAIGNYY and CDR2 EKD. The CDR3 spans 19 residues. The CDR3 bases are TGTGCCTGTGACTCTCTACTGGGGGATATCCGGGCTTTGACAGCACGACTCTTCTTT. Its translation: CACDSLLGDIRALTARLFF.

The table lists this clone with a few counts. At one end the junction does not follow the germline gene, possibly because of a read error. The identical CDR3 is also encoded by other nucleotide sequences in the sample. The chain has TRDV2 and TRDJ3; TRDD3 aligns across 10 bases. CDR3 length equals 20 residues. Germline V gene lookup returns CDR1 GEAIGNYY and CDR2 EKD. The CDR3 spells CACDTWGIQGVSWDTRQMFF. CDR3 bases: TGTGCCTGTGACACCTGGGGGATACAAGGGGTCTCCTGGGACACCCGACAGATGTTCTTC.

This clone rates as medium-sized. This rearrangement joins TRDV2 to TRDJ3; 9 bases are shared with TRDD3. CDR1 is GEAIGNYY and CDR2 is EKD in the germline V gene. With 0 bases clipped from V and 0 bases from J, the junction kept 5 bases outside the gene matches. CDR3 length: 19 residues. CDR3 DNA sequence: TGTGCCTGTGACACCGGCTGGGGGATCCCCTCCTGGGACACCCGACAGATGTTTTTC. Translating gives CACDTGWGIPSWDTRQMFF.

In this sample, this clone turned up a few times. One junction end does not reproduce the germline sequence, and a read error may be involved. The sample has other DNA sequences that encode this CDR3 too. The chain carries TRDV2 and TRDJ3; 10 nucleotides line up with TRDD3. The CDR3 runs 20 residues. Germline CDR1 is GEAIGNYY and CDR2 is EKD. CDR3 nucleotide sequence: TGTGCCTGTGACAAAGTACTGGGGGATGGACGCTCCTGGGACACCCGACAGATGTTCTTC. Translated, it gives CACDKVLGDGRSWDTRQMFF.

In its sample, this clone ranks as medium-sized. The gene calls are TRDV2 and TRDJ3; 7 bases agree with TRDD3. With 0 bases clipped from V and 0 bases from J, the junction kept 10 bases outside the gene matches. Germline values: CDR1 GEAIGNYY, CDR2 EKD. The CDR3 has 20 amino acids. The CDR3 region is CACDTAPTGDRSWDTRQMFF. Written as DNA, the CDR3 is TGTGCCTGTGACACCGCCCCTACTGGGGATCGCTCCTGGGACACCCGACAGATGTTTTTC.

Of note for this clone: The protein in TCRdb stems from a much larger clone and differs at residue 3 from this DNA's translation, likely a read error; here the protein is translated from the DNA. The J gene is TRDJ3, the V gene TRDV2; 12 nucleotides line up with TRDD3. Germline V gene lookup returns CDR1 GEAIGNYY and CDR2 EKD. The CDR3 length is 16 residues. This CDR3 reads CARDWGIPWDTRQMFF. Here the CDR3 DNA reads TGTGCCCGTGACTGGGGGATACCCTGGGACACCCGACAGATGTTTTTC.

In regard to this clone: Possible read error: a much larger clone is one base away. The chain combines TRDV2 with TRDJ3; D perhaps matches TRDD3 (6 bases). The CDR3 is 20 residues long. V lost 0 bases, J lost 0 bases, and 17 bases lay in between. CDR1 and CDR2 (germline): GEAIGNYY, EKD. The CDR3 loop is CACDTVSGMDSSWDTRQMFF. In DNA, the CDR3 is TGTGCCTGTGACACCGTTTCGGGGATGGATAGCTCCTGGGACACCCGACAGATGTTTTTC.

A word on this clone: At residue 4, TCRdb's protein disagrees with the DNA translation; the protein shown here derives from the DNA. V gene TRDV2 combines with J gene TRDJ3; 10 bases align to TRDD3. The V gene end was trimmed by 5 bases and the J gene end by 0 bases; junction bases not matched to a gene: 6. Germline CDR1 reads GEAIGNYY; CDR2 reads EKD. This CDR3 is built from 18 residues. CDR3 sequence (DNA): TGTGCCTGTGGCTTAGCTGGGGGATACTCCTGGGACACCCGACAGATGTTTTTC. This encodes CACGLAGGYSWDTRQMFF.

This clone rates as medium-sized. The chain carries TRDV2 and TRDJ1, with TRDD3 matching 12 bases. This CDR3 spans 16 amino acids. CDR1 and CDR2 (germline): GEAIGNYY, EKD. The ends lost 3 bases at V and 0 bases at J; junction bases unmatched: 4. The CDR3 nucleotides are TGTGCCTGTGACTCGCTGGGGGATACGTACACCGATAAACTCATCTTT. This sequence encodes CACDSLGDTYTDKLIF.

This clone is medium-sized (0.01 to 0.1%) in the sample. The sample has other DNA sequences that encode this CDR3 too. The chain carries TRDV2 and TRDJ3, with TRDD3 matching over 8 bases. With V trimmed by 2 bases and J by 0 bases, 5 bases remained unmatched. Per the germline V gene, CDR1 is GEAIGNYY and CDR2 is EKD. The CDR3 is made up of 18 amino acids. DNA of the CDR3: TGTGCCTGTGACATACTGGGGGCCGACTCCTGGGACACCCGACAGATGTTTTTC. This gives the protein CACDILGADSWDTRQMFF.

This clone was seen a few times. The chain recombines TRDV2 with TRDJ3; the match to TRDD3 covers 10 bases. The CDR3 sequence is 17 residues long. J gave up 4 bases and V 0 bases, and 2 bases lay outside the gene matches. Germline V gene data show CDR1 as GEAIGNYY and CDR2 as EKD. The CDR3 coding sequence is TGTGCCTGTGACACCGTCTGGGGGATATGGGACACCCGACAGATGTTTTTC. Its protein is CACDTVWGIWDTRQMFF.

This clone was seen a handful of times. A single base separates this from a much larger clone, so it may be a read error. This sample also contains other DNA sequences that code for the same CDR3. V and J are TRDV2 and TRDJ3; TRDD3 aligns across 8 bases. CDR3 length: 20 residues. Germline values: CDR1 GEAIGNYY, CDR2 EKD. The CDR3 spells CACDTVLGALSSWDTRQMFF. CDR3 in DNA: TGCGCCTGTGACACAGTACTGGGGGCCCTAAGCTCCTGGGACACCCGACAGATGTTTTTC.

Note on this clone: It may be a read error: a sequence one base away is much more abundant. The chain has TRDV2 and TRDJ3; 11 nucleotides align to TRDD3. V dropped 2 bases and J dropped 2; count of bases not matched to a gene: 7. Germline lookup yields CDR1 GEAIGNYY and CDR2 EKD. This CDR3 region has 19 residues. The chain's CDR3 is CACDKVLGDSPWDTRQMFF. CDR3 DNA: TGTGCCTGTGACAAAGTACTGGGGGATAGCCCCTGGGACACCCGACAGATGTTTTTC.

By share, this clone counts as medium-sized. Other nucleotide sequences from this sample produce the same CDR3. This chain joins TRDV2 and TRDJ3; 11 positions agree with TRDD3. Germline V gene sequence: CDR1 GEAIGNYY, CDR2 EKD. V lost 3 bases and J lost 0; bases outside the gene matches: 3. This CDR3 is 18 amino acids long. The CDR3, as DNA: TGTGCCTGTGACCGACTGGGGGATAGCTCCTGGGACACCCGACAGATGTTTTTC. This codes for CACDRLGDSSWDTRQMFF.

The chain employs TRDV2 and TRDJ3; 8 bases fit TRDD3. Looked up from germline, CDR1 is GEAIGNYY and CDR2 is EKD. V was pared by 0 bases and J by 0 bases, with 9 bases of the junction left unmatched. CDR3 length: 20 amino acids. The CDR3 nucleotides are TGTGCCTGTGACACCGTACTGGGGGCTACCCCCTCCTGGGACACCCGACAGATGTTTTTC. This gives the protein CACDTVLGATPSWDTRQMFF.

By sample fraction, this clone is medium-sized (0.01 to 0.1%). This sample also contains other DNA sequences that code for the same CDR3. This rearrangement joins TRDV2 to TRDJ3, with 7 bases fitting TRDD3. The CDR3 has 18 residues. Germline assignment: CDR1 GEAIGNYY and CDR2 EKD. Trimming cost V 0 bases and J 0 bases; bases outside gene matches: 4. The CDR3 nucleotides read TGTGCCTGTGACACCGCTGGGGGGACCTCCTGGGACACCCGACAGATGTTTTTC. This sequence encodes CACDTAGGTSWDTRQMFF.

This clone is deemed medium-sized (0.01 to 0.1%). This chain connects TRDV2 to TRDJ2; tentatively, D is TRDD3 (6 bases). The J gene is not listed in TCRdb, so it was assigned here from a DNA match to germline. There are 18 residues in the CDR3. V was cut by 2 bases and J by 8 bases, with 26 bases left in between. The V gene's germline CDR1 is GEAIGNYY and CDR2 EKD. The CDR3 nucleotides read TGTGCCTGTGACAGCATTCCTCGGCGGGGGACCTACCCGGCACAACTCTTCTTT. It is translated as CACDSIPRRGTYPAQLFF.

This clone was counted only a few times. This sequence joins TRDV2 and TRDJ2, with TRDD3 matching over 8 bases. Germline CDR1 GEAIGNYY, CDR2 EKD. V lost 2 bases and J lost 4; bases outside the gene matches: 11. CDR3 length equals 17 residues. The CDR3 sequence is CACDILGVKKGTAQLFF. In DNA form, the CDR3 reads TGTGCCTGTGACATACTGGGGGTCAAGAAAGGGACAGCACAACTCTTCTTT.

As regards this clone: This DNA's translation differs at residue 16 from TCRdb's protein, which comes from a much larger clone; a read error is likely, and the protein shown is translated from the DNA. The chain employs TRDV2 and TRDJ1; 7 nucleotides line up with TRDD3. The CDR3 extends over 17 amino acids. Germline CDR1 reads GEAIGNYY; CDR2 reads EKD. For the CDR3, the DNA is TGTGCCTGTGACACCGCCCGGGGATATCATTACACCGATAAACTCACCTTT. Its protein product is CACDTARGYHYTDKLTF.

The chain employs TRDV2 and TRDJ3; TRDD3 is a possible D gene (6 bases). This CDR3 is built from 19 residues. Germline V lookup: CDR1 GEAIGNYY, CDR2 EKD. Trimming cost V 0 bases and J 2 bases, with 16 bases left between them. CDR3 sequence: CACDTVQGGNPWDTRQMFF. The CDR3 region has the DNA TGTGCCTGTGACACCGTTCAGGGGGGGAACCCCTGGGACACCCGACAGATGTTTTTC.

The V gene is TRDV2, the J gene TRDJ3, with a weak D call TRDD3 (6 bases). The CDR3 length is 16 residues. V was pared by 4 bases and J by 2 bases, with 11 bases between. Germline values: CDR1 GEAIGNYY, CDR2 EKD. CDR3 sequence reads: CACDTLGAWDTRQMFF. In DNA, the CDR3 is TGTGCCTGTGATACTTTGGGGGCCTGGGACACCCGACAGATGTTTTTC.

There are a few counts of this clone. A much larger clone sits a single nucleotide away, making a read error possible. The V and J genes are TRDV2 and TRDJ3; 9 bases map to TRDD3. CDR3 length: 19 residues. The V gene's germline CDR1 is GEAIGNYY and CDR2 EKD. The chain's CDR3 is CACGTVLGESSWDTRQMFF. In DNA, the CDR3 is TGTGCCTGTGGCACCGTACTGGGGGAGAGCTCCTGGGACACCCGACAGATGTTTTTC.

In its sample, this clone is medium-sized. Other DNA sequences from this sample encode an identical CDR3 as well. The chain carries TRDV2 and TRDJ1; D is unresolved. This CDR3 spans 13 amino acids. Germline CDR1 GEAIGNYY, CDR2 EKD. Trimming took off 2 bases at V and 0 bases at J, with 6 bases between the two ends. CDR3 loop: CACDRIYTDKLIF. CDR3 nucleotide sequence: TGTGCCTGTGACAGGATCTACACCGATAAACTCATCTTT.

This clone showed up just a few times. The junction shows a germline mismatch at one end, possibly a read error. The chain carries TRDV2 and TRDJ3; 13 nucleotides match TRDD3. The CDR3 contains 16 residues. In germline, CDR1 is GEAIGNYY, CDR2 EKD. Written as DNA, the CDR3 is TGTGCCTGTGACCCACTGGGGGATACGGACGCCCGACAGATGTTTTTC. This encodes CACDPLGDTDARQMFF.

This clone has only a few counts. TCRdb assigns this DNA the protein of a much larger clone, which departs from its translation at residue 6; this likely reflects a read error, and the protein shown comes from translating the DNA. The genes are TRDV2 and TRDJ3; a possible D gene is TRDD3 (5 bases). Germline lookup yields CDR1 GEAIGNYY and CDR2 EKD. V lost 3 bases and J 0 bases, leaving 14 bases between the germline ends. The CDR3 is made up of 18 amino acids. The CDR3 bases are TGTGCCTGTGACGCTAGGGGGCCATTCTCCTGGGACACCCGACAGATGTTTTTC. Amino acids: CACDARGPFSWDTRQMFF.

This clone appeared a few times. The chain recombines TRDV2 with TRDJ3; 10 nucleotides align to TRDD3. From germline, CDR1 is GEAIGNYY and CDR2 EKD. This CDR3 comprises 20 residues. V dropped 3 bases and J dropped 2; count of bases not matched to a gene: 12. CDR3 in amino acids: CACDPVRGDTKTWDTRQMFF. CDR3 nucleotides: TGTGCCTGTGACCCGGTACGGGGGGATACGAAAACCTGGGACACCCGACAGATGTTTTTC.

This clone was detected only a few times. With a much larger clone just one base away, this may be a read error. V usage is TRDV2 and J usage is TRDJ1; TRDD3 agrees at 11 bases. Germline V lookup: CDR1 GEAIGNYY, CDR2 EKD. This CDR3 is built from 15 residues. The CDR3 region is CACDTVGGGYDKLTF. The CDR3 region has the DNA TGTGCCTGTGACACCGTAGGTGGGGGATACGATAAACTCACCTTT.

This clone was seen only a few times. This may stem from a read error, because a much larger clone lies one nucleotide away. This specimen includes other DNA sequences encoding the same CDR3. This chain joins TRDV2 and TRDJ2; TRDD3 is a possible D gene (6 bases). CDR3 size: 15 residues. The V gene lost 0 bases and the J gene lost 2 bases, with 9 bases spanning the gap. Germline-derived CDR1 and CDR2 are GEAIGNYY and EKD. The DNA of the CDR3 is TGTGCCTGTGACACCGTGGGGGCCTTGACAGCACAACTCTTCTTT. Its protein product is CACDTVGALTAQLFF.

Only a few counts were recorded for this clone. With a much larger clone just one base away, this may be a read error. Other DNA sequences in this sample translate to the same CDR3. This sequence joins TRDV2 and TRDJ1; 12 nucleotides match TRDD3. Germline V lookup: CDR1 GEAIGNYY, CDR2 EKD. The CDR3 loop spans 17 amino acids. CDR3 coding DNA: TGTGCCTGTGACCCACTGGGGGATACATCGTACACCGATAAGCTCATCTTT. It specifies CACDPLGDTSYTDKLIF.